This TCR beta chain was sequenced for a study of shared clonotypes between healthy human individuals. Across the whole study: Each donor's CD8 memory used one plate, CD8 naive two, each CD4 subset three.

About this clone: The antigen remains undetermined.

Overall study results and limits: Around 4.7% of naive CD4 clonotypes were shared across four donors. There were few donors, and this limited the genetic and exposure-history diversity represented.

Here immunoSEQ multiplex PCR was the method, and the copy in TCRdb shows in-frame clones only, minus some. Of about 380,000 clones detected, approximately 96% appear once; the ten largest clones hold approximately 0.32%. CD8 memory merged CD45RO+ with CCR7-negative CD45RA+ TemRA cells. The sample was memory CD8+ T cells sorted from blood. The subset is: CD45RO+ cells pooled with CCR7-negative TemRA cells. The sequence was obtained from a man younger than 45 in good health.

CDR3 nucleotides: TGTGCCAGCAGGCCCCACAGCCAATCCTACGAGCAGTACTTC. Protein product: CASRPHSQSYEQYF. V gene TRBV2 combines with J gene TRBJ2-7, with D unresolved. V was pared by 6 bases and J by 1 base, with 13 bases between. This CDR3 has 14 residues. Germline V CDR1 and CDR2: SNHLY, FYNNEI.